There are many counts of the clone carrying this TCR beta chain. Antigen: not known. The CDR3 spans 15 residues. The ends were cut back, 1 base at V and 2 bases at J, with 10 bases in the middle. Germline V gene lookup returns CDR1 SNHLY and CDR2 FYNNEI. This sample stems from a study of T cells in Graves' hyperthyroidism and ophthalmopathy. Study-level background: Once the initial diagnosis was made, peripheral blood was obtained before any treatment.

From RNA transcripts, TCR beta CDR3 regions were amplified. With the HTBI primer set, the TCR CDR3 went through a first round of RT-PCR. TCRdb ran MiXCR on the multiplex PCR reads and lists one entry per CDR3 protein. The table shows about 99,000 distinct CDR3 sequences, with approximately 50% occurring only once. The PBMCs were sourced from fresh peripheral blood (about 9.6 ml). Findings and caveats of the study: Among clonotypes expanded in thyroid above 0.001, most were also found in blood. Before onset, by a median of approximately 6.8 months, the model predicted ophthalmopathy.

The sample was blood. This sequence joins TRBV2 and TRBJ2-3, with D possibly matching TRBD1 (5 bases). This sequence was found in a man aged 35 to 55 with Graves' hyperthyroidism. In nucleotides, the CDR3 is TGTGCCAGCAGTGAAGTCCGACAGCCCACAGATACGCAGTATTTT. Its translation is CASSEVRQPTDTQYF.